This T cell receptor beta chain comes out of a study of blood T cell repertoires in COVID-19. Across the whole study: PBMCs, B-cell-depleted T cells, or T cells were the source of the cDNA or gDNA that made up the material.

Using immunoSEQ multiplex PCR, the repertoire was profiled, and TCRdb retains in-frame clones only, with some absent. The top ten hold about 1.6% of the sample, which has fewer than 55,000 clones, 65% to 85% seen once. The germline V gene encodes CDR1 SGHTA and CDR2 FQGNSA. The ends lost 1 base at V and 5 bases at J; junction bases unmatched: 6. The CDR3 spans 16 residues. The genes are TRBV7-2 and TRBJ2-1; TRBD2 aligns across 9 bases. The sequencing sample was made of peripheral blood. The TCR originated in a man in his fifties or sixties with acute or convalescent COVID-19. The CDR3 nucleotides are TGTGCCAGCAGCTTAGACGGCGGGAGGGGCCACAATGAGCAGTTCTTC. Its protein product is CASSLDGGRGHNEQFF. The complete variable domain, with remaining parts taken from reference TRBV7-2 and TRBJ2-1, reads GAGVSQSPSNKVTEKGKDVELRCDPISGHTALYWYRQSLGQGLEFLIYFQGNSAPDKSGLPSDRFSAERTGGSVSTLTIQRTQQEDSAVYLCASSLDGGRGHNEQFFGPGTRLTVL.